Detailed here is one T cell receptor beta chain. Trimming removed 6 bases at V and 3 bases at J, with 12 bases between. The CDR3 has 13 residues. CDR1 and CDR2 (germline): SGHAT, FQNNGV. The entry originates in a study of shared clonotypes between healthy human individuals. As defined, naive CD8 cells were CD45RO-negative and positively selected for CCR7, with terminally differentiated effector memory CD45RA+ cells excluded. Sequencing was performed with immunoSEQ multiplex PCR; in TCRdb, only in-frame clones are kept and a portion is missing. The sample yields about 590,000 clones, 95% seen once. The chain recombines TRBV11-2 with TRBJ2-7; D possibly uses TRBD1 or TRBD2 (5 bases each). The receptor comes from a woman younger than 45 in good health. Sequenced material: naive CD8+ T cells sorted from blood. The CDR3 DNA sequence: TGTGCCAGCAGGGGGACGGCCATCTACGAGCAGTACTTC. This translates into CASRGTAIYEQYF.